Presented here are 18 T cell receptor beta chains from one specimen sequenced in a study of T cell responses to AZD1222 COVID-19 vaccine. Some clones are missing from TCRdb's copy, which holds only in-frame ones; the method was immunoSEQ multiplex PCR. The sample has about 150,000 clones; about 87% are singletons. The sequencing used peripheral blood, collected on day 0 of AZD1222 vaccination. All receptors derive from an adult in good health.

The chain carries TRBV3-1 (or the pseudogene TRBV3-2) and TRBJ2-5, with 8 bases that match TRBD2. The CDR3 totals 14 residues. Looked up from germline, CDR1 is LGHDT and CDR2 is YNNKEL (reference sequence). The ends lost 4 bases at V and 5 bases at J; junction bases unmatched: 6. CDR3 amino acids: CASSPAGVSETQYF. The CDR3 DNA reads as TGTGCCAGCAGCCCAGCGGGAGTAAGTGAGACCCAGTACTTC.

This clone was seen once. CDR3: CASSLVDLSGRAFF. The CDR3, as DNA: TGTGCCAGCAGCTTAGTCGACTTGTCGGGTAGAGCTTTCTTT. V usage is TRBV7-8 and J usage is TRBJ1-1; D uncertain. This CDR3 has 14 residues. The ends were cut back, 1 base at V and 10 bases at J, with 16 bases in the middle. The germline V gene encodes CDR1 SGHVS and CDR2 FQNEAQ.

This chain connects TRBV18 to TRBJ1-1; D is ambiguous. The CDR3 consists of 16 residues. The germline V and J ends were trimmed by 3 bases and 5 bases, with 19 bases remaining between them. Germline V gene data show CDR1 as KGHSH and CDR2 as LQKENI. CDR3 loop: CASSPIRPGGLTEAFF. DNA of the CDR3: TGTGCCAGCTCACCCATCAGACCCGGCGGGCTAACTGAAGCTTTCTTT.

The rearrangement joins TRBV19 to TRBJ2-7; D possibly corresponds to TRBD2 (6 bases). The ends were cut back, 3 bases at V and 4 bases at J, with 13 bases in the middle. CDR1 is LNHDA, CDR2 SQIVND, per germline (reference sequence). This CDR3 spans 14 amino acids. The CDR3 protein is CASSIAGNLYEQYF. Here the CDR3 DNA reads TGTGCCAGTAGTATTGCGGGGAACTTATACGAGCAGTACTTC.

This clone came up once. The CDR3 spells CASSQYPRSRGYEQFF. DNA of the CDR3: TGTGCCAGCAGCCAGTACCCTAGGTCTAGAGGCTATGAGCAGTTCTTC. The J gene is TRBJ2-1, the V gene TRBV3-1 (or the pseudogene TRBV3-2); D is unresolved. CDR3 length: 16 residues. V was trimmed by 3 bases and J by 8 bases, leaving 20 bases between them. CDR1 is LGHDT, CDR2 YNNKEL, per germline (reference sequence).

The chain uses TRBV5-6 and TRBJ1-2; D is perhaps TRBD1 (5 bases). The CDR3 is 14 residues long. Germline V gives CDR1 SGHDT, CDR2 YYEEEE. Trimming cost V 6 bases and J 8 bases, with 20 bases left between them. The CDR3 nucleotides are TGTGCCAGCACCCAATCTGGGACTCCCGGCGGCTACACCTTC. Translation gives CASTQSGTPGGYTF.

The chain is built from TRBV3-1 (or the pseudogene TRBV3-2) and TRBJ1-2; the D gene is possibly TRBD1 (5 bases). Germline V CDR1 and CDR2: LGHDT, YNNKEL (reference sequence). Trimming stripped 1 base from V and 8 bases from J, with 11 bases between. The CDR3 is made up of 13 amino acids. The chain's CDR3 is CASSQVGGYGYTF. CDR3 nucleotides: TGTGCCAGCAGCCAAGTCGGGGGATACGGCTACACCTTC.

This chain uses TRBV27 with TRBJ2-1; 11 nucleotides match TRBD1. Germline V CDR1 and CDR2: MNHEY, SMNVEV (reference sequence). CDR3 length: 15 residues. V lost 5 bases, J lost 9 bases, and 9 bases stayed unmatched. The CDR3: CASSPGTGGGSEQFF. For the CDR3, the DNA is TGTGCCAGCAGTCCGGGGACAGGGGGAGGGAGTGAGCAGTTCTTC.

This clone was observed a few times. This chain connects TRBV21-1 to TRBJ1-5. TRBV21-1 is designated a pseudogene. The CDR3 sequence is 11 residues long. The CDR3 is CASSPRQPQHF. Here the CDR3 DNA reads TGTGCCAGCAGCCCCCGTCAGCCCCAGCATTTT.

This clone appeared a single time. The chain couples TRBV6-5 to TRBJ2-5; a possible D gene is TRBD2 (6 bases). The CDR3 totals 15 residues. CDR1 is MNHEY and CDR2 is SVGAGI in the germline V gene. V lost 2 bases to trimming and J lost 7 bases, with 17 bases between them. The CDR3 DNA sequence: TGTGCCAGCAGTTACATTCACCCCGCGGAGGGGACCCAGTACTTC. Translating it yields CASSYIHPAEGTQYF.

CDR3 in amino acids: CASSTTVTNEKLFF. The CDR3 bases are TGTGCCAGCAGCACGACAGTCACTAATGAAAAACTGTTTTTT. The chain has TRBV5-4 and TRBJ1-4; D possibly corresponds to TRBD1 (5 bases). In germline, CDR1 is SGHNT, CDR2 YYREEE (reference sequence). The CDR3 is made up of 14 amino acids. Trimming stripped 4 bases from V and 2 bases from J, with 9 bases between.

The chain links TRBV5-4 to TRBJ1-1; no definite D call. Trimming pared 4 bases from V and 3 bases from J, leaving 13 bases between. Germline V gene lookup returns CDR1 SGHNT and CDR2 YYREEE (reference sequence). This CDR3 contains 14 residues. The DNA of the CDR3 is TGTGCCAGCAGCCACCGGCAGGCATACACTGAAGCTTTCTTT. Protein sequence: CASSHRQAYTEAFF.

The rearrangement links TRBV19 to TRBJ2-5, with 8 bases matching TRBD1. V was clipped by 7 bases and J by 6 bases; unmatched bases: 10. Germline CDR1 and CDR2: LNHDA and SQIVND (reference sequence). The CDR3 loop spans 14 amino acids. The CDR3 sequence is CASTTAGGEKTQYF. CDR3 nucleotide sequence: TGTGCCAGTACCACTGCAGGGGGCGAAAAGACCCAGTACTTC.

V gene TRBV28 combines with J gene TRBJ1-1; a weak D match, TRBD1 (5 bases). Trimming removed 1 base from V and 9 bases from J, with 9 bases in between. Germline CDR1 MDHEN, CDR2 SYDVKM. This CDR3 contains 12 residues. CDR3 nucleotide sequence: TGTGCCAGCAGTTTATTTCGGACACAAGCTTTCTTT. Translating it yields CASSLFRTQAFF.

This clone was seen just once. The V and J genes are TRBV12-3 or TRBV12-4 and TRBJ1-1; no definite D call. V lost 3 bases and J 8 bases, leaving 10 bases between the germline ends. The length of the CDR3 is 12 residues. As DNA, the CDR3 is TGTGCCAGCAGTTTGTGGACGGAAGAAGCTTTCTTT. Protein: CASSLWTEEAFF.

DNA for the CDR3: TGTGCCAGCAGCTTAGCTTTCTCGGGAGTCAGAACCTACGAGCAGTACTTC. It codes for CASSLAFSGVRTYEQYF. This rearrangement joins TRBV7-2 to TRBJ2-7; D might be TRBD2 (6 bases). Trimming left V 0 bases short and J 2 bases short, with 17 bases between. Germline CDR1 and CDR2: SGHTA and FQGNSA. This CDR3 region has 17 residues.

V gene TRBV5-5 combines with J gene TRBJ2-7; 10 bases align to TRBD2. The CDR3 sequence is 15 residues long. CDR1 is SGHKS, CDR2 YYEKEE, per germline (reference sequence). The ends lost 4 bases at V and 5 bases at J; junction bases unmatched: 9. CDR3 coding DNA: TGTGCCAGCAGCCTTTCTAGCGGGAGTATCCACGAGCAGTACTTC. It encodes CASSLSSGSIHEQYF.

V gene TRBV5-6 combines with J gene TRBJ2-7; TRBD1 aligns across 9 bases. CDR3 length: 16 amino acids. The V and J ends lost 3 bases and 2 bases, in that order; junction bases with no gene match: 9. Germline lookup yields CDR1 SGHDT and CDR2 YYEEEE. The CDR3 nucleotides read TGTGCCAGCAGCTGGACGGGGACAGGGTCCGCCTACGAGCAGTACTTC. It is translated as CASSWTGTGSAYEQYF.